Each of the 2 T cell receptor beta chains below was sequenced from the same sample in a study of identical twins. Each CDR3 protein gets one entry after TCRdb re-called the 5' RACE reads with MiXCR. The table includes under 500,000 distinct CDR3 sequences, 13% to 15% detected once. These data were also reused for a study on yellow fever vaccine responses in identical twins.

Sequencing was carried out using CD4+ T cells sorted from blood. The receptors derive from a woman younger than 30 in good health.

The chain recombines TRBV27 with TRBJ2-7; a possible D gene is TRBD1 (6 bases). Trimming took 1 base from V and 7 from J, leaving 11 bases between them. Germline assignment: CDR1 MNHEY and CDR2 SMNVEV (reference sequence). This CDR3 is built from 13 residues. CDR3 protein: CASSLLGAGEQYF. The CDR3 DNA is TGTGCCAGCAGTTTATTGGGGGCCGGGGAGCAGTACTTC.

This CDR3 reads CASSSGRGPSGANVLTF. CDR3 in DNA: TGTGCCAGCAGTTCGGGACGGGGCCCCTCTGGGGCCAACGTCCTGACTTTC. The chain has TRBV12-3 or TRBV12-4 and TRBJ2-6; TRBD1 or TRBD2 may be the D gene (5 bases each). Deletions cut 4 bases from V and 0 bases from J, with 13 bases between. The CDR3 is 17 residues long.